This T cell receptor beta chain was captured in a study of blood T cell repertoires in COVID-19. As originally analysed: Cell counts per sample came from amplifying reference gene primers. Libraries were prepared by immunoSEQ multiplex PCR; TCRdb keeps only in-frame clonotypes and omits some of them. V, J and clone size reflect that table, while D and trimming were determined from the DNA. The sample contains 150,000 to 200,000 clones, about four fifths of which appear only once. Ten or more counts support this clone. The receptor was derived from a man in his 60s with active or convalescent COVID-19. The sample was peripheral blood.

The CDR3 nucleotides read TGCGCCAGCAGTCCGTCGACAGGGATGAACACTGAAGCTTTCTTT. Protein: CASSPSTGMNTEAFF. The genes are TRBV10-1 and TRBJ1-1, with 7 bases that match TRBD1. CDR1 WNHNN and CDR2 SYGVQD come from the germline V gene (reference sequence). Unmatched junction bases numbered 6, after V lost 5 bases and J lost 0 bases. The CDR3 spans 15 residues.